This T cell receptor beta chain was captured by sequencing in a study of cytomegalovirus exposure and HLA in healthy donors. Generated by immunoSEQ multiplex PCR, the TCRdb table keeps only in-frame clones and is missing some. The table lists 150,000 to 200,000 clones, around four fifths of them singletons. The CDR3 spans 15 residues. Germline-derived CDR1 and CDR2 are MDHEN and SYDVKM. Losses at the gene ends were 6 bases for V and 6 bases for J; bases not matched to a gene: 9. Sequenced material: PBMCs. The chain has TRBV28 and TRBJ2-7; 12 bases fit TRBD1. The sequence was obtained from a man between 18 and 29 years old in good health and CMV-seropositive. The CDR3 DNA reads TGTGCCAGCAGCGGGAGTCGGGACAGGGGGCTCGAGCAGTACTTC. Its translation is CASSGSRDRGLEQYF.